These 6 T cell receptor beta chains share one sample of origin, sequenced in a study of CD8 T cells in ankylosing spondylitis. TCRdb re-derived calls from the 5' RACE reads in MiXCR, one entry per CDR3 protein. The sample has about 140,000 distinct CDR3 sequences; 7.3% are singletons. The sample taken for sequencing was blood, either unsorted or a sorted T cell fraction (not recorded which). The receptors here all came from a female donor with ankylosing spondylitis or in good health (not recorded which).

In its sample, this clonotype was seen many times. The chain links TRBV7-2 to TRBJ2-3, with D possibly being TRBD2 (6 bases). Trimming pared 11 bases from V and 6 bases from J, leaving 21 bases between. Germline-derived CDR1 and CDR2 are SGHTA and FQGNSA. This CDR3 region has 14 residues. The CDR3 DNA reads as TGTGCCCTAGGGCTAGCGCCTTTCCCGGATACGCAGTATTTT. The encoded protein is CALGLAPFPDTQYF.

This clonotype was seen ten or more times. The chain joins TRBV12-3 or TRBV12-4 to TRBJ2-7; possibly TRBD1 for D (6 bases). This CDR3 is 14 amino acids long. Trimming removed 6 bases at V and 0 bases at J, with 12 bases between. The CDR3 loop reads CASSDTGISYEQYF. In DNA, the CDR3 is TGTGCCAGCAGCGACACAGGGATCTCCTACGAGCAGTACTTC.

This clonotype appeared many times. The gene calls are TRBV6-5 and TRBJ2-1, with D possibly being TRBD2 (7 bases). Per the germline V gene, CDR1 is MNHEY and CDR2 is SVGAGI. V lost 2 bases to trimming and J lost 4 bases, with 12 bases between them. This CDR3 contains 15 residues. CDR3 residues: CASSYAGAGYNEQFF. The CDR3 DNA follows: TGTGCCAGCAGTTACGCGGGGGCTGGGTACAATGAGCAGTTCTTC.

This clonotype showed up many times. This chain connects TRBV28 to TRBJ2-1, with D perhaps assigned TRBD1 or TRBD2 (5 bases each). The V end lost 7 bases, the J end lost 8 bases, and 15 bases lay between the germline ends. The CDR3 is 13 amino acids. CDR1 and CDR2 from the germline V gene are MDHEN and SYDVKM. CDR3 bases: TGTGCCAGCACCCTGGGACCGTTGGATGAGCAGTTCTTC. Translated: CASTLGPLDEQFF.

This clonotype was counted at least ten times. CDR3 DNA sequence: TGTGCCAGCAGCGCCCAGCGGGGGGGTGCGGAGACCCAGTACTTC. It encodes CASSAQRGGAETQYF. The rearrangement links TRBV4-2 to TRBJ2-5, with 10 bases aligning to TRBD2. The trim removed 5 bases at V and 5 bases at J, leaving 8 bases unmatched. Germline V gene data show CDR1 as LGHNA and CDR2 as YNFKEQ. The CDR3 loop spans 15 amino acids.

Ten or more counts support this clonotype. The chain couples TRBV19 to TRBJ2-2, with D maybe TRBD2 (6 bases). The CDR3 length is 17 residues. Trimming left V 3 bases short and J 6 bases short, with 20 bases between. The germline gives CDR1 LNHDA, CDR2 SQIVND (reference sequence). CDR3: CASSMDGPLGGAGELFF. The CDR3 region has the DNA TGTGCCAGTAGTATGGACGGGCCTCTCGGCGGGGCCGGGGAGCTGTTTTTT.